The 7 T cell receptor beta chains reported below all come from one sample, sequenced in a study of blood T cell repertoires in COVID-19. Generated by immunoSEQ multiplex PCR, the TCRdb table keeps only in-frame clones and is missing some. The sample contains about 75,000 clones, roughly 82% of which appear only once. The specimen sequenced was peripheral blood. Receptor source: a woman aged 45 to 65 with acute or convalescent COVID-19.

The V call is TRBV19, the J call TRBJ1-5; D ambiguous. The CDR3 is 14 residues long. Germline V lookup: CDR1 LNHDA, CDR2 SQIVND (reference sequence). The V end was cut by 0 bases, the J end by 10 bases, with 13 bases between. The CDR3 is CASSIERTGYPQHF. CDR3 nucleotide sequence: TGTGCCAGTAGTATAGAGAGGACGGGGTACCCCCAGCATTTT.

The V and J genes are TRBV3-1 (or the pseudogene TRBV3-2) and TRBJ2-3, with 10 bases fitting TRBD2. CDR1 is LGHDT, CDR2 YNNKEL, per germline (reference sequence). The J segment lost 2 bases and the V segment lost 4 bases, leaving 9 bases of the junction unmatched. CDR3 length: 17 amino acids. DNA of the CDR3: TGTGCCAGCAGCCTCCGAGCGGGAGGGCCCCACACAGATACGCAGTATTTT. This sequence encodes CASSLRAGGPHTDTQYF.

The count of this clone is one. This chain uses TRBV10-1 with TRBJ1-5; maybe TRBD1 (6 bases). Between the trimmed V and J ends, which lost 0 bases and 7 bases, there was a span of 16 bases. The CDR3 is made up of 16 amino acids. Per germline, CDR1 WNHNN and CDR2 SYGVQD (reference sequence). The CDR3: CASSESGAWGNQPQHF. In DNA, the CDR3 is TGCGCCAGCAGTGAGTCGGGGGCTTGGGGGAACCAGCCCCAGCATTTT.

The table lists this clone with a count of one. The chain couples TRBV24-1 to TRBJ2-2; TRBD1 agrees at 8 bases. Germline V gene sequence: CDR1 KGHDR, CDR2 SFDVKD. This CDR3 contains 14 residues. V dropped 8 bases and J dropped 2; count of bases not matched to a gene: 3. This CDR3 reads CATTGQANTGELFF. The CDR3, as DNA: TGTGCCACCACGGGACAGGCAAACACCGGGGAGCTGTTTTTT.

The rearrangement links TRBV4-3 to TRBJ2-1; 10 bases are a match to TRBD2. This CDR3 comprises 16 residues. Germline values: CDR1 LGHNA, CDR2 YSLEER. Unmatched junction bases numbered 6, after V lost 4 bases and J lost 3 bases. The CDR3 region is CASSRLLAGSYNEQFF. As DNA, the CDR3 is TGCGCCAGCAGCCGCTTACTAGCGGGGAGCTACAATGAGCAGTTCTTC.

The V call is TRBV18, the J call TRBJ2-7, with TRBD1 identical over 8 bases. With V trimmed by 2 bases and J by 3 bases, 6 bases remained unmatched. This CDR3 has 15 amino acids. Germline V gene data show CDR1 as KGHSH and CDR2 as LQKENI. The CDR3 bases are TGTGCCAGCTCACCAATGCAAGGGACAGGCTACGAGCAGTACTTC. It is translated as CASSPMQGTGYEQYF.

The chain combines TRBV7-8 with TRBJ2-1, with TRBD2 matching 8 bases. Trimming cost V 5 bases and J 7 bases; bases outside gene matches: 7. The CDR3 loop spans 14 amino acids. Looked up from germline, CDR1 is SGHVS and CDR2 is FQNEAQ. This chain's CDR3 is CASSPRTSLNEQFF. The CDR3 nucleotides read TGTGCCAGCAGCCCCCGGACTAGCTTGAATGAGCAGTTCTTC.